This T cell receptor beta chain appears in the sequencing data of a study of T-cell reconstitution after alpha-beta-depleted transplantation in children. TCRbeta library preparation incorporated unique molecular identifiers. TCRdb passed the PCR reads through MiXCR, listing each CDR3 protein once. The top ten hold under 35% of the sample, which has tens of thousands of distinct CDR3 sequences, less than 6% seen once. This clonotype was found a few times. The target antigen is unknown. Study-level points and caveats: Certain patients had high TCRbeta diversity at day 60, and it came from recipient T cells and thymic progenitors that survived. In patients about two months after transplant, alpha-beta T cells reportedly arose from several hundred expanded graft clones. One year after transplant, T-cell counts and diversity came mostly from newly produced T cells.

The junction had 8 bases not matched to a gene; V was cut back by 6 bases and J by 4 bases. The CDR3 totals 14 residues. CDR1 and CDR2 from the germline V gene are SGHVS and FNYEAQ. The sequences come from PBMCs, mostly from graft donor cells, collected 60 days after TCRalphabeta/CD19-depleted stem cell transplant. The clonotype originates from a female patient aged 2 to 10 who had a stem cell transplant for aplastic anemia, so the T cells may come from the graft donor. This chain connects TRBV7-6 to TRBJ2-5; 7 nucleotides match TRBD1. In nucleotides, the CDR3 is TGTGCCAGCAGTTATACAGGGGAAGGAGAGACCCAGTACTTC. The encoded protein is CASSYTGEGETQYF.